The 3 T cell receptor beta chains listed next were all sequenced from one sample in a study of cytomegalovirus exposure and HLA in healthy donors. PCR involved 60 Vbeta and 13 Jbeta primers. Clones were read by immunoSEQ multiplex PCR, and TCRdb kept only the in-frame ones, dropping some. The data hold 100,000 or so clones, with around 74% observed a single time. The sequenced sample consisted of PBMCs. These receptor sequences come from a man in his forties in good health and CMV-seronegative.

About this clone itself: A read error is likely, as this CDR3 ends without the conserved phenylalanine or tryptophan. No DNA is shown, since the ends of the CDR3 on it are uncertain; the CDR3 is the one TCRdb lists. The V call is TRBV20-1, the J call TRBJ1-2; the table assigns TRBD1, which was not confirmed against the DNA. The germline V gene encodes CDR1 DFQATT and CDR2 SNEGSKA (reference sequence). The CDR3 spans 11 residues, counting both ends. The CDR3 sequence: CSASSNRETAY.

Only one count was recorded for this clone. This rearrangement joins TRBV11-1 to TRBJ1-2; no clear D. The CDR3 length is 12 residues. V gave up 5 bases and J gave up 3 bases, with 7 bases separating them. CDR1 and CDR2 (germline): SGHAT, FQDESV (reference sequence). The CDR3 region has the DNA TGTGCCAGCAGCCAACGAGACTATGGCTACACCTTC. Encoded protein: CASSQRDYGYTF.

The V and J genes are TRBV10-3 and TRBJ2-7, with D possibly being TRBD1 (6 bases). This CDR3 is 13 amino acids long. CDR1 and CDR2 (germline): ENHRY, SYGVKD. V lost 10 bases and J 4 bases, leaving 17 bases between the germline ends. Here the CDR3 DNA reads TGTGCCAGCCGACGGGACATACTGTACGAGCAGTACTTC. It yields the protein CASRRDILYEQYF.